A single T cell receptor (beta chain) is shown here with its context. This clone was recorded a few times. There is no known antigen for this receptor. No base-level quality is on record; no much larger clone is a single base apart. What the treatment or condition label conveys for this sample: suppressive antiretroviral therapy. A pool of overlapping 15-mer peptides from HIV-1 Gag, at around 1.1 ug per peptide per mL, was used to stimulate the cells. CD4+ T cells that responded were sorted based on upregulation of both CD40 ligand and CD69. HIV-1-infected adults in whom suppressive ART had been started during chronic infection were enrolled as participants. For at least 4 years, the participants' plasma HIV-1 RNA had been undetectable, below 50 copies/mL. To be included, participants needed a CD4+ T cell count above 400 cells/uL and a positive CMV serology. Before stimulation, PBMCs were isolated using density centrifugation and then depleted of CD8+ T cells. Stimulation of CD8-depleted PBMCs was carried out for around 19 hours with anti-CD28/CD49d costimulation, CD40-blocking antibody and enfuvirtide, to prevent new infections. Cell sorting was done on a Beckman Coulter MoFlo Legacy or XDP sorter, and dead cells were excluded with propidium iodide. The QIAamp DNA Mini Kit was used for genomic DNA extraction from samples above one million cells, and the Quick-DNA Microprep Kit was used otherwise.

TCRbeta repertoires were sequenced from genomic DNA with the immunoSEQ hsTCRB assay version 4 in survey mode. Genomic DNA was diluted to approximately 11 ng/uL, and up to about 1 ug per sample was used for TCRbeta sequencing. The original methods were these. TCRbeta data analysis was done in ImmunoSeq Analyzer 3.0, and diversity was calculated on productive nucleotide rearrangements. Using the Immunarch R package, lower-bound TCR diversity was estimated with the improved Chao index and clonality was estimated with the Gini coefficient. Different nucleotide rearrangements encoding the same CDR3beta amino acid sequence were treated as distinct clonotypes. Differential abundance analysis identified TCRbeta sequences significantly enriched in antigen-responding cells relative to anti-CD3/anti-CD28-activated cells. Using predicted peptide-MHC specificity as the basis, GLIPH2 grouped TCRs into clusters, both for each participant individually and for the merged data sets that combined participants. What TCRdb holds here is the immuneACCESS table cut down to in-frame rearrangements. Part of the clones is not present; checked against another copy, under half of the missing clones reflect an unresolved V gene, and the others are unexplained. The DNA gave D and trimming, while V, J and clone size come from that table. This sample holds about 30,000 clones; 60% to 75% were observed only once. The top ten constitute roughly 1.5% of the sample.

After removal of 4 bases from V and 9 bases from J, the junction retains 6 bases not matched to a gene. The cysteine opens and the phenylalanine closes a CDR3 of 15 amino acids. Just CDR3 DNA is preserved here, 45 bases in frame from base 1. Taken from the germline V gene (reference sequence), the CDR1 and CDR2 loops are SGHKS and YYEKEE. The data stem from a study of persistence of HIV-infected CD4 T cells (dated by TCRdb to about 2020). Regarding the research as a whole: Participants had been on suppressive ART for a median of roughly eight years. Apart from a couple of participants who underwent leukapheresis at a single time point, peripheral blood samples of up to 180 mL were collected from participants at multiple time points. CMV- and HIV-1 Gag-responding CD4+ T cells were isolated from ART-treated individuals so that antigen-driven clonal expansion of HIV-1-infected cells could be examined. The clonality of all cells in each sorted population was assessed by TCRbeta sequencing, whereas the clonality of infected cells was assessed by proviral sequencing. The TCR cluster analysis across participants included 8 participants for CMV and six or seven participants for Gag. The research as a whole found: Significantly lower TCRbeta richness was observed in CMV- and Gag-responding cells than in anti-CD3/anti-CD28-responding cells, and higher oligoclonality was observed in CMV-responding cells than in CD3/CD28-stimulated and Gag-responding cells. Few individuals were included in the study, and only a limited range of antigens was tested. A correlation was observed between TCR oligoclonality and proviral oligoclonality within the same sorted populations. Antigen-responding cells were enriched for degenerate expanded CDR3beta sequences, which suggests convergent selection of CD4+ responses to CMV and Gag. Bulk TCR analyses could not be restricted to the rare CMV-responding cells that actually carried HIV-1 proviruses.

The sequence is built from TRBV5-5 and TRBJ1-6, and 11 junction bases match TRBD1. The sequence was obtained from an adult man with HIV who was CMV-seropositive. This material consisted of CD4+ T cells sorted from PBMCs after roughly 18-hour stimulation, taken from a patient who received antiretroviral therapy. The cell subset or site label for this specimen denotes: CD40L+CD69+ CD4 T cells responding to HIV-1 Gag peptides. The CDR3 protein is CASSAGQGAGSPLHF. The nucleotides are TGTGCCAGCAGCGCCGGACAGGGGGCAGGTTCACCCCTCCACTTT.